A selection of T cell receptor beta chains follows, all from one sample in a study of blood T cell repertoires in COVID-19. TCRdb's table, derived via immunoSEQ multiplex PCR, lists solely in-frame clones and lacks some. This table has some 260,000 clones, roughly 80% appearing once. Sequenced input: PBMCs or T cells enriched from blood (not recorded which). The receptors originated from a man aged 30 to 45 with acute COVID-19. The CDR3 runs from the conserved cysteine through the conserved F or W. The size of a clone is reported for some rows only, either as once, few or many, or as a class for expanded clones.

size: NA; V: TRBV16; length: 12; J: TRBJ2-3; CDR3: CASSPRGNTQYF
size: NA; V: TRBV19; length: 16; J: TRBJ1-1; CDR3: CASSMDRERLNTEAFF
size: NA; V: TRBV6-2/TRBV6-3; length: 17; J: TRBJ1-4; CDR3: CASSYSTQRPTNEKLFF
size: NA; V: TRBV10-3; length: 11; J: TRBJ2-1; CDR3: CAISDGDEQFF
size: NA; V: TRBV10-1; length: 16; J: TRBJ2-1; CDR3: CASSHHLAGGSNEQFF
size: NA; V: TRBV6-5; length: 12; J: TRBJ1-5; CDR3: CATGRSNQPQHF
size: few; V: TRBV9; length: 14; J: TRBJ1-5; CDR3: CASSGTGASQPQHF
size: NA; V: TRBV2; length: 13; J: TRBJ1-5; CDR3: CASSEPRDQPQHF
size: NA; V: TRBV19; length: 13; J: TRBJ1-4; CDR3: CASTGSGNEKLFF
size: many; V: TRBV6-2/TRBV6-3; length: 15; J: TRBJ1-4; CDR3: CASSGGPEGGEKLFF
size: once; V: TRBV15; length: 12; J: TRBJ1-1; CDR3: CATSRVAGNTNF
size: NA; V: TRBV30; length: 15; J: TRBJ2-3; CDR3: CAWSVTLGITDTQYF
size: few; V: TRBV5-1; length: 15; J: TRBJ2-6; CDR3: CASSLGGFGANVLTF
size: NA; V: TRBV3-1/TRBV3-2; length: 16; J: TRBJ1-6; CDR3: CASSQGTGGKGSPLHF
size: NA; V: TRBV3-1/TRBV3-2; length: 18; J: TRBJ1-6; CDR3: CASSQDVIGVSYNSPLHF
size: NA; V: TRBV19; length: 18; J: TRBJ1-2; CDR3: CAGRSNRADYQANYGYTF
size: NA; V: TRBV9; length: 15; J: TRBJ2-5; CDR3: CASSVGGGAGETQYF
size: NA; V: TRBV18; length: 15; J: TRBJ2-1; CDR3: CASSPLAARRNEQFF
size: NA; V: TRBV30; length: 14; J: TRBJ1-1; CDR3: CAWRGDRPNTEAFF
size: NA; V: TRBV14; length: 13; J: TRBJ1-6; CDR3: CASQISYNSPLHF
size: NA; V: TRBV9; length: 10; J: TRBJ1-1; CDR3: CASSVGRAFF
size: NA; V: TRBV5-1; length: 13; J: TRBJ1-6; CDR3: CASSFDRGLSLHF
size: NA; V: TRBV4-2; length: 15; J: TRBJ2-6; CDR3: CASSQASSGANVLTF
size: NA; V: TRBV30; length: 18; J: TRBJ1-6; CDR3: CAWSVGQGVSSYNSPLHF
size: few; V: TRBV3-1/TRBV3-2; length: 13; J: TRBJ2-1; CDR3: CASSRDSRNEQFF
size: NA; V: TRBV7-2; length: 19; J: TRBJ1-1; CDR3: CASSSSPNSVRGMNTEAFF
size: NA; V: TRBV3-1/TRBV3-2; length: 17; J: TRBJ2-1; CDR3: CASSQLGSGGARNEQFF
size: few; V: TRBV3-1/TRBV3-2; length: 14; J: TRBJ1-2; CDR3: CASSRDPLRGGYTF
size: NA; V: TRBV6-5; length: 11; J: TRBJ1-1; CDR3: CASLENTEAFF
size: NA; V: TRBV28; length: 11; J: TRBJ1-5; CDR3: CASSGNQPQHF
size: NA; V: TRBV28; length: 13; J: TRBJ1-4; CDR3: CASYPGVNEKLFF
size: few; V: TRBV7-2; length: 17; J: TRBJ1-3; CDR3: CASSLTPDEGIGNTIYF
size: NA; V: TRBV2; length: 12; J: TRBJ2-1; CDR3: CASSPRGDEQFF
size: few; V: TRBV28; length: 14; J: TRBJ1-2; CDR3: CASSLDGTDYGYTF
size: NA; V: TRBV5-1; length: 14; J: TRBJ2-4; CDR3: CASSLGGLRDIQYF
size: NA; V: TRBV6-4; length: 15; J: TRBJ2-1; CDR3: CASSPQTGGSDEQFF
size: NA; V: TRBV4-2; length: 18; J: TRBJ2-1; CDR3: CASSQPRGDSGTYNEQFF
size: NA; V: TRBV7-6; length: 15; J: TRBJ1-6; CDR3: CASSLGGQDNSPLHF